The rows below give T cell receptor beta chains drawn from one sample of a study of PD-L1 blockade in urothelial cancer. The table came from immunoSEQ multiplex PCR; TCRdb's copy has only in-frame clones and leaves some out. In the table there are 87,000 or so clones, roughly 89% of which are singletons. Sequencing used PBMCs, obtained around atezolizumab (anti-PD-L1) treatment. These receptors were collected from a man aged 55-75 years with urothelial cancer. CDR3s include the opening cysteine and the closing phenylalanine or tryptophan. D genes are given only for firm matches. For some rows the clone size is stated as once, few or many, or as a class when expanded; others skip it.

>TRBV11-2|TRBD2|TRBJ2-1|NA
TGTGCCAGCAGCTTGCCGACTAGCGGGGGGGCCGGGAGTGAGCAGTTCTTC
CASSLPTSGGAGSEQFF
>TRBV5-4|NA|TRBJ1-2|NA
TGTGCCAGCAGCTCCACAGCAGCTAACTATGGCTACACCTTC
CASSSTAANYGYTF
>TRBV29-1|NA|TRBJ1-1|NA
TGCAGCGTTGAACTATGGACAGAGAACACTGAAGCTTTCTTT
CSVELWTENTEAFF
>TRBV6-5|TRBD2|TRBJ2-1|NA
TGTGCCACCGGGGTCGGACTAGCGGGCTTGCCGTTCTTC
CATGVGLAGLPFF
>TRBV25-1|NA|TRBJ1-2|NA
TGTGCCGCAGGGCCAGGGGCTCCTCCCTATGGCTACACCTTC
CAAGPGAPPYGYTF
>TRBV30|TRBD1|TRBJ2-7|NA
TGTGCCTGGAGTGCTACCGGGACAGGGGGACAGTACTTC
CAWSATGTGGQYF
>TRBV19|TRBD2|TRBJ2-1|NA
TGTGCCAGTAGTCTGGGACTAGCGGGGCCCTCAAACAGAAATGAGCAGTTCTTC
CASSLGLAGPSNRNEQFF
>TRBV19|NA|TRBJ1-1|NA
TGTGCCAGTAGTATAAGCCCGAACACTGAAGCTTTCTTT
CASSISPNTEAFF
>TRBV28|NA|TRBJ1-4|NA
TGTGCCAGCAGTTTATACGGGGGTGAAAAACTGTTTTTT
CASSLYGGEKLFF
>TRBV7-2|TRBD2|TRBJ2-5|NA
TGTGCCAGCTCCGGACTAGCGGGACTGGAGACCCAGTACTTC
CASSGLAGLETQYF
>TRBV4-1|NA|TRBJ1-1|NA
TGCGCCAGCAGCCAGGTTAAAACAGGGTCCGTTTATGGTGAAGCTTTCTTT
CASSQVKTGSVYGEAFF
>TRBV6-6|NA|TRBJ2-7|once
TGTGCCAGCTGGGACCCGGCGGGATCCTACGAGCAGTACTTC
CASWDPAGSYEQYF
>TRBV19|NA|TRBJ1-2|NA
TGTGCCAGTCGTCTCCGGGGATCCTATGGCTACACCTTC
CASRLRGSYGYTF
>TRBV6-1|TRBD1|TRBJ1-1|NA
TGTGCCAGCAGTGAAAGGGGGCTCTCGAAAGCTTTCTTT
CASSERGLSKAFF
>TRBV7-2|NA|TRBJ2-3|NA
TGTGCCAGCAGCTCCCATACAGATACGCAGTATTTT
CASSSHTDTQYF
>TRBV5-6|TRBD1|TRBJ2-7|NA
TGTGCCAGCAGCCGGAGACCAGGGGGCGGTGACGAGCAGTACTTC
CASSRRPGGGDEQYF
>TRBV5-6|NA|TRBJ2-6|NA
TGTGCCAGCAGCCACACAGGGGCCAACGTCCTGACTTTC
CASSHTGANVLTF
>TRBV7-2|TRBD1|TRBJ2-7|NA
TGTGCCAGCAGCTTACACGGCCAGGGGGCATACGAGCAGTACTTC
CASSLHGQGAYEQYF
>TRBV25-1|TRBD1|TRBJ1-1|NA
TGTGCCAGCAGTGACAGGGGGCGGACTGAAGCTTTCTTT
CASSDRGRTEAFF
>TRBV18|NA|TRBJ2-5|NA
TGTGCCAGCTCACACTCCCAAGAGACCCAGTACTTC
CASSHSQETQYF
>TRBV10-3|TRBD2|TRBJ2-5|once
TGTGCCATCAGTGAGTCAGAGGGAGGGGAGACCCAGTACTTC
CAISESEGGETQYF
>TRBV19|NA|TRBJ1-5|NA
TGTGCCAGTACCACCCCGTCGGTATTGAGTCAGCCCCAGCATTTT
CASTTPSVLSQPQHF
>TRBV20-1|NA|TRBJ1-1|NA
TGCAGTGCTAGAACGGGGACTGAAGCTTTCTTT
CSARTGTEAFF
>TRBV25-1|NA|TRBJ2-2|NA
TGTGCCAGCAGTGTAACTGGGGCGTTCGGGGAGCTGTTTTTT
CASSVTGAFGELFF
>TRBV6-6|TRBD1|TRBJ2-1|NA
TGTGCCAGCGGGGACAGCCGCAATGAGCAGTTCTTC
CASGDSRNEQFF
>TRBV19|TRBD1|TRBJ1-1|NA
TGTGCCAGTAGTTCCCGGGACAGATACACTGAAGCTTTCTTT
CASSSRDRYTEAFF
>TRBV9|TRBD1|TRBJ2-4|NA
TGTGCCAGCAGCGTAGCCCCGGACAGGAAAAACATTCAGTACTTC
CASSVAPDRKNIQYF
>TRBV6-1|TRBD2|TRBJ2-3|NA
TGTGCCAGCTTAGCGGGAGTAGTAGATACGCAGTATTTT
CASLAGVVDTQYF
>TRBV9|TRBD1|TRBJ2-3|NA
TGTGCCAGCAGCGTATCCGCAGGGGGAACGGCAGATACGCAGTATTTT
CASSVSAGGTADTQYF
>TRBV28|TRBD1|TRBJ2-7|NA
TGTGCCAGCAGTTTAAGGGGGACAGTTTCCTACGAGCAGTACTTC
CASSLRGTVSYEQYF
>TRBV7-2|TRBD2|TRBJ2-1|NA
TGTGCCAGCAGCTTAGTCTGGGGACTAGCGGGAGATTTTGAGCAGTTCTTC
CASSLVWGLAGDFEQFF
>TRBV7-9|NA|TRBJ2-2|once
TGTGCCAGCAGCTTTGGACTATCCACCGGGGAGCTGTTTTTT
CASSFGLSTGELFF
>TRBV19|TRBD2|TRBJ2-2|NA
TGTGCCAGTAGCAGGGGACTAGCGGTTCGCGGGGAGCTGTTTTTT
CASSRGLAVRGELFF
>TRBV9|NA|TRBJ2-6|NA
TGTGCCAGCAGCGCCCGAGAGAACTCTGGGGCCAACGTCCTGACTTTC
CASSARENSGANVLTF
>TRBV9|NA|TRBJ2-1|once
TGTGCCAGCAGCGCTCTAGGGGGGGGGCAGTTCTTC
CASSALGGGQFF
>TRBV6-6|TRBD1|TRBJ1-5|NA
TGTGCCAGCAGCTATACTGGACAGGCTAGCAATCAGCCCCAGCATTTT
CASSYTGQASNQPQHF
>TRBV19|NA|TRBJ2-2|NA
TGTGCCAGTAGTAGGGGGGTACGGCACACCGGGGAGCTGTTTTTT
CASSRGVRHTGELFF
>TRBV9|TRBD2|TRBJ2-5|NA
TGTGCCAGCAGCGTAGCCGGCGGGAGGCAAGAGACCCAGTACTTC
CASSVAGGRQETQYF
>TRBV28|TRBD2|TRBJ2-5|NA
TGTGCCAGCAGTTTTTCCGCGACTAGCGGGAGGGGGGGCCAAGAGACCCAGTACTTC
CASSFSATSGRGGQETQYF
>TRBV5-3|TRBD2|TRBJ2-1|NA
TGTGCCAGAAGCGAGTCGGGAGGTAGCCACACCGATGAGCAGTTCTTC
CARSESGGSHTDEQFF
>TRBV18|NA|TRBJ1-2|NA
TGTGCCAGCTCACCCCCCGGGGGGAGCTATGGCTACACCTTC
CASSPPGGSYGYTF
>TRBV5-1|TRBD2|TRBJ2-1|NA
TGCGCCAGCGCCAAGACTAGCGGGAGGGCGAATGAGCAGTTCTTC
CASAKTSGRANEQFF
>TRBV19|TRBD1|TRBJ2-5|NA
TGTGCCAGTAGTATCTCGCGGACAGGGACTGTCCAAGAGACCCAGTACTTC
CASSISRTGTVQETQYF
>TRBV7-9|TRBD1|TRBJ2-7|once
TGTGCCAGCAGCTCGGACAGGGGGAAGCAGTACTTC
CASSSDRGKQYF